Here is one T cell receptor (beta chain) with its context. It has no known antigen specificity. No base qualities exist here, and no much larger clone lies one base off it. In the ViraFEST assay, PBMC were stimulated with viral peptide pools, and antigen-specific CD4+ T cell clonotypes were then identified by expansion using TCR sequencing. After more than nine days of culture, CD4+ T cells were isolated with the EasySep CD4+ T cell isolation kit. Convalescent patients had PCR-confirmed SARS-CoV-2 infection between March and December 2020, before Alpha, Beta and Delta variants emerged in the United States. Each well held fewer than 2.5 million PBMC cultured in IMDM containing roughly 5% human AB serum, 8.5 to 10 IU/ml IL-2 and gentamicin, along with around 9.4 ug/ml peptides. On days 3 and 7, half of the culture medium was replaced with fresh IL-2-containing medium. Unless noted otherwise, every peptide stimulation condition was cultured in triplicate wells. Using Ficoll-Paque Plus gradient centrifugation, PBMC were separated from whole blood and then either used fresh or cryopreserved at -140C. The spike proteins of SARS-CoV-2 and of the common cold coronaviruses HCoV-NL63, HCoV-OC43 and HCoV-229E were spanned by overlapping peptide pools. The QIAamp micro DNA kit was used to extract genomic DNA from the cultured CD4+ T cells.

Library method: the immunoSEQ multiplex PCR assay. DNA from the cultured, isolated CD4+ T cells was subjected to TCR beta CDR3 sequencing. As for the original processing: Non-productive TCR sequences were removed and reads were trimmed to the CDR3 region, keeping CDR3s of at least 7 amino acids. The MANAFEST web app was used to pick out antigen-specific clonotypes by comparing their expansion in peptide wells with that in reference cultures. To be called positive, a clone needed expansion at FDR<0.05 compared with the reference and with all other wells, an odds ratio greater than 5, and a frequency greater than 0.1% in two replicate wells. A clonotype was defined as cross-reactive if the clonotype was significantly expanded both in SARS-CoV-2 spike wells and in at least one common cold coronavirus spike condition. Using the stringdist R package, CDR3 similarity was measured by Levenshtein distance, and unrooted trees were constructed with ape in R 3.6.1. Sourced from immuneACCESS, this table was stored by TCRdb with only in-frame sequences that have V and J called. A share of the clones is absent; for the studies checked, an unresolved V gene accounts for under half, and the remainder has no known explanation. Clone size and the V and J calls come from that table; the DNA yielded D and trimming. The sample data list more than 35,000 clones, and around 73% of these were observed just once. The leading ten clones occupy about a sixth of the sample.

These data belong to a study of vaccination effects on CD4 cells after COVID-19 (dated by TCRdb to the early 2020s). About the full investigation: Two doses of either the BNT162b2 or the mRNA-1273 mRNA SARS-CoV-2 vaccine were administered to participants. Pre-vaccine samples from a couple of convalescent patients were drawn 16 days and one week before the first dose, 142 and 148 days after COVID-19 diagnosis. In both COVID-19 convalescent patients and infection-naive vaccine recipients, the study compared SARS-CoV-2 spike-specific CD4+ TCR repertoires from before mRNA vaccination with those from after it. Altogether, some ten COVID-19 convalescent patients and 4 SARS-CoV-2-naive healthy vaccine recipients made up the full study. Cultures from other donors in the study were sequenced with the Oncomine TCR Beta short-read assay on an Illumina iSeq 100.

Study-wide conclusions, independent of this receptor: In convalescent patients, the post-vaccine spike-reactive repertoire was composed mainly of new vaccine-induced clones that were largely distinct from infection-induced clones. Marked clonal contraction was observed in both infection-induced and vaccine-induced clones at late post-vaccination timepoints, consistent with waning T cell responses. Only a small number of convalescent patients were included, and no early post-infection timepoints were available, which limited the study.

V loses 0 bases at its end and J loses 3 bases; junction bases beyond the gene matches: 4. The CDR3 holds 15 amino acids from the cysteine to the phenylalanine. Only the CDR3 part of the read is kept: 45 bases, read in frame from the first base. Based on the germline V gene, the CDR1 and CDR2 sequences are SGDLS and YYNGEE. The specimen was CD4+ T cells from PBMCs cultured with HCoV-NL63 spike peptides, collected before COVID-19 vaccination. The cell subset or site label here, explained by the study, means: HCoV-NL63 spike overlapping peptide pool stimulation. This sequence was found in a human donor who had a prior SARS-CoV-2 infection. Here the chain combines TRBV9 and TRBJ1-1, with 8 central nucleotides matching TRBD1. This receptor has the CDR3 CASSVASRGHTEAFF. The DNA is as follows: TGTGCCAGCAGCGTAGCTTCCAGGGGGCACACTGAAGCTTTCTTT.